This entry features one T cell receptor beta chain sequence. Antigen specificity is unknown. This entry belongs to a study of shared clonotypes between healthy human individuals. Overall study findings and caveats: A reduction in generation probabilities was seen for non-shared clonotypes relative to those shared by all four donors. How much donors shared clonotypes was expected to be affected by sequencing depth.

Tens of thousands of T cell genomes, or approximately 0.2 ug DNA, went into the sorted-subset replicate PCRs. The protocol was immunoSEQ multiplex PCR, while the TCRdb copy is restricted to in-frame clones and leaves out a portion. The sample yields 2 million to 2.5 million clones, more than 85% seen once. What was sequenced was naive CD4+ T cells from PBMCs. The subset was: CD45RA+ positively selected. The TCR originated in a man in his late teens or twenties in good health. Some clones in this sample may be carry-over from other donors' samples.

The CDR3 region is CACRRTGLAIGTSGSMKQETQYF. For the CDR3, the DNA is TGTGCCTGTAGGCGGACCGGGCTCGCCATCGGGACTAGCGGCTCAATGAAACAAGAGACCCAGTACTTC. V gene TRBV30 combines with J gene TRBJ2-5, with TRBD2 identical over 11 bases. The CDR3 sequence is 23 residues long. CDR1 GTSNPN and CDR2 SVGIG come from the germline V gene (reference sequence). J gave up 2 bases and V 6 bases, and 32 bases lay outside the gene matches.